Shown below are 14 T cell receptor beta chains from a single sample sequenced in a study of T cells in Graves' hyperthyroidism and ophthalmopathy. RNA transcripts gave rise to amplified TCR beta CDR3 regions. With the HTBI primer set, the TCR CDR3 went through a first round of RT-PCR. MiXCR, run by TCRdb on the multiplex PCR reads, gives a single entry per CDR3 protein. In the table there are some 510,000 distinct CDR3 sequences, less than 25% of which are singletons. The sequencing sample was made of blood. Every receptor here comes from a man between 18 and 29 years old with Graves' hyperthyroidism.

This chain links TRBV6-5 with TRBJ1-2, with unresolved D. V lost 6 bases and J lost 8, with 19 bases in between. Germline V gene sequence: CDR1 MNHEY, CDR2 SVGAGI. This CDR3 contains 14 residues. This chain's CDR3 is CASSLKYNREGYTF. CDR3 DNA sequence: TGTGCCAGCAGCTTAAAATACAATCGGGAAGGCTACACCTTC.

This clonotype showed up just a few times. The chain joins TRBV28 to TRBJ2-7; TRBD1 matches at 8 bases. CDR1 is MDHEN and CDR2 is SYDVKM in the germline V gene. The CDR3 runs to 16 residues. V shed 6 bases and J 0 bases; nucleotides not matched to a gene: 10. CDR3 bases: TGTGCCAGCAGACGCCGGGACAGGAAACCCTCCTACGAGCAGTACTTC. It encodes CASRRRDRKPSYEQYF.

This clonotype was recorded at least ten times. The chain is built from TRBV9 and TRBJ1-2, with a weak D call TRBD1 (5 bases). V shed 0 bases and J shed 3 bases, with 9 bases lying between them. This CDR3 contains 14 residues. Germline-derived CDR1 and CDR2 are SGDLS and YYNGEE. CDR3: CASSVADSYYGYTF. Here the CDR3 DNA reads TGTGCCAGCAGCGTAGCTGACAGCTACTATGGCTACACCTTC.

The J gene is TRBJ2-2, the V gene TRBV12-3 or TRBV12-4, with 12 positions matching TRBD2. This CDR3 contains 16 residues. Trimming cost V 2 bases and J 5 bases; bases outside gene matches: 3. CDR3 bases: TGTGCCAGCAGTTTACTAGCGGGGGGGCATACCGGGGAGCTGTTTTTT. The encoded protein is CASSLLAGGHTGELFF.

This clonotype was observed many times. V is TRBV20-1 and J is TRBJ2-2; 7 bases line up with TRBD1. Germline CDR1 and CDR2: DFQATT and SNEGSKA (reference sequence). The CDR3 contains 14 residues. The junction had 4 bases not matched to a gene; V was cut back by 5 bases and J by 1 base. CDR3: CSAPDRRNTGELFF. CDR3 nucleotides: TGCAGTGCTCCGGACAGGAGGAACACCGGGGAGCTGTTTTTT.

As regards this clonotype: Just one base apart from a much larger clone, this may be a read error. The chain links TRBV27 to TRBJ2-7, with 7 bases aligning to TRBD1. Germline CDR1 reads MNHEY; CDR2 reads SMNVEV (reference sequence). CDR3 length: 11 amino acids. V was pared by 2 bases and J by 9 bases, with 1 base of the junction left unmatched. As DNA, the CDR3 is TGTGCCAGCAGTTTAGGGACAGTGCAGTACTTC. This codes for CASSLGTVQYF.

Many counts were recorded for this clonotype. This chain's CDR3 is CAGSGPSSYEQYF. CDR3 sequence (DNA): TGTGCCGGCTCGGGACCGAGCTCCTACGAGCAGTACTTC. V usage is TRBV2 and J usage is TRBJ2-7; D possibly uses TRBD1 or TRBD2 (5 bases each). Per germline, CDR1 SNHLY and CDR2 FYNNEI. Between the trimmed V and J ends, which lost 11 bases and 0 bases, there was a span of 14 bases. This CDR3 has 13 residues.

The chain recombines TRBV9 with TRBJ1-1; no definite D call. V gave up 0 bases and J gave up 3 bases, with 12 bases separating them. The CDR3 is 15 amino acids. Germline values: CDR1 SGDLS, CDR2 YYNGEE. In DNA, the CDR3 is TGTGCCAGCAGCGTAGGGGCAGGCATGGACACTGAAGCTTTCTTT. This translates into CASSVGAGMDTEAFF. Filled out from reference TRBV9 and TRBJ1-1, the complete variable domain reads DSGVTQTPKHLITATGQRVTLRCSPRSGDLSVYWYQQSLDQGLQFLIQYYNGEERAKGNILERFSAQQFPDLHSELNLSSLELGDSALYFCASSVGAGMDTEAFFGQGTRLTVV.

This clonotype was observed a handful of times. The chain recombines TRBV25-1 with TRBJ2-3; perhaps TRBD1 as D (6 bases). The V gene lost 1 base and the J gene lost 3 bases, with 14 bases spanning the gap. This CDR3 has 16 amino acids. Germline V gene sequence: CDR1 MGHDK, CDR2 SYGVNS. The CDR3 loop reads CASSESDSNSTDTQYF. The DNA of the CDR3 is TGTGCCAGCAGTGAATCGGACAGTAATTCAACAGATACGCAGTATTTT.

Ten or more counts support this clonotype. The chain joins TRBV2 to TRBJ1-1; D unclear. Looked up from germline, CDR1 is SNHLY and CDR2 is FYNNEI. The CDR3 extends over 14 amino acids. V gave up 3 bases and J gave up 0 bases, with 8 bases separating them. The chain's CDR3 is CASSDRPLNTEAFF. CDR3 nucleotides: TGTGCCAGCAGTGATAGGCCGTTGAACACTGAAGCTTTCTTT. Using reference TRBV2 and TRBJ1-1 for the parts outside the CDR3, the full variable domain is EPEVTQTPSHQVTQMGQEVILRCVPISNHLYFYWYRQILGQKVEFLVSFYNNEISEKSEIFDDQFSVERPDGSNFTLKIRSTKLEDSAMYFCASSDRPLNTEAFFGQGTRLTVV.

The table lists this clonotype with a count of one. The CDR3 loop is CASSLGTAGPYEQYF. The CDR3 DNA sequence: TGTGCCAGCAGTTTAGGTACAGCCGGACCATACGAGCAGTACTTC. The chain is built from TRBV12-3 or TRBV12-4 and TRBJ2-7; D not certain. Between the trimmed V and J ends, which lost 1 base and 4 bases, there was a span of 14 bases. The CDR3 loop spans 15 amino acids.

The V gene is TRBV30, the J gene TRBJ1-1; D is unclear. The CDR3 runs to 14 residues. Trimming left V 3 bases short and J 1 base short, with 12 bases between. CDR1 is GTSNPN and CDR2 is SVGIG in the germline V gene (reference sequence). CDR3 DNA: TGTGCCTGGAGATGGCCGGGGAGGAACACTGAAGCTTTCTTT. As protein: CAWRWPGRNTEAFF. Supplemented by reference TRBV30 and TRBJ1-1, the full variable domain reads SQTIHQWPATLVQPVGSPLSLECTVEGTSNPNLYWYRQAAGRGLQLLFYSVGIGQISSEVPQNLSASRPQDRQFILSSKKLLLSDSGFYLCAWRWPGRNTEAFFGQGTRLTVV.

This clonotype occurred a few times. The V gene is TRBV19, the J gene TRBJ2-2; TRBD1 might be the D (6 bases). This CDR3 has 17 amino acids. Germline V gives CDR1 LNHDA, CDR2 SQIVND (reference sequence). V lost 3 bases to trimming and J lost 1 base, with 15 bases between them. Here the CDR3 DNA reads TGTGCCAGTAGTATGCGGCCGGGACACTTGAACACCGGGGAGCTGTTTTTT. Protein product: CASSMRPGHLNTGELFF.

This clonotype was seen at least ten times. The chain recombines TRBV2 with TRBJ1-2, with D perhaps TRBD1 (5 bases). The CDR3 runs to 14 residues. Looked up from germline, CDR1 is SNHLY and CDR2 is FYNNEI. V was clipped by 4 bases and J by 3 bases, with 12 bases between them. CDR3 in DNA: TGTGCCAGCAGTGGAGGGGCCACGTACTATGGCTACACCTTC. Translation: CASSGGATYYGYTF.